The 25 T cell receptor beta chains listed next were all sequenced from one sample in a study of monozygotic twins with inflammatory bowel disease (dated by TCRdb to the late 2010s). The library was prepared using 5' RACE. TCRdb records Illumina HiSeq 2500 as the sequencer. TCRdb reanalyzed the reads, keeping one entry per CDR3 protein sequence and omitting DNA. The table for this sample records just over 300,000 distinct CDR3 sequences. The ten largest clonotypes hold 5.6% of the sample. The material sequenced was blood. The receptors come from a human donor with ulcerative colitis or Crohn's disease, or a healthy co-twin of an affected twin (not recorded which).

The CDR3 loop reads CASSLRISAGTNYEQYF. The chain combines TRBV5-1 with TRBJ2-7; TCRdb returns TRBD1, unconfirmable since there is no DNA. Germline V gene sequence: CDR1 SGHRS, CDR2 YFSETQ. The CDR3 has 17 amino acids.

The chain recombines TRBV10-3 with TRBJ2-2; TCRdb indicates TRBD1, and absent DNA this call remains unverified. This CDR3 is built from 15 residues. Germline values: CDR1 ENHRY, CDR2 SYGVKD. The CDR3 is CAISEETGLTGELFF.

The rearrangement links TRBV5-1 to TRBJ2-1; as DNA is missing, the TRBD1 call by TCRdb cannot be tested. The CDR3 loop spans 15 amino acids. CDR1 and CDR2 from the germline V gene are SGHRS and YFSETQ. CDR3 sequence reads: CASSFGDRDNNEQFF.

The chain links TRBV20-1 to TRBJ2-2; the TCRdb call, TRBD2, lacks DNA for checking. From germline, CDR1 is DFQATT and CDR2 SNEGSKA (reference sequence). The CDR3 loop spans 14 amino acids. The CDR3 spells CSASPGLATGELFF.

The chain uses TRBV12-3 or TRBV12-4 and TRBJ2-1; TCRdb selects TRBD1, and the lack of DNA leaves this call unchecked. The CDR3 spans 14 residues. The CDR3 spells CASSLGTGGAEQFF.

The chain employs TRBV5-4 and TRBJ2-7; the D call from TCRdb, TRBD1, cannot be confirmed without DNA. CDR1 is SGHNT and CDR2 is YYREEE in the germline V gene (reference sequence). The CDR3 extends over 15 amino acids. CDR3 protein: CASSLEQGGTYEQYF.

The V gene is TRBV20-1, the J gene TRBJ1-6. Germline CDR1 reads DFQATT; CDR2 reads SNEGSKA (reference sequence). The CDR3 has 14 residues. CDR3 residues: CSARDRRSNSPLHF.

V and J are TRBV7-9 and TRBJ2-3. Germline V CDR1 and CDR2: SEHNR, FQNEAQ (reference sequence). This CDR3 region has 14 residues. The CDR3 sequence: CASSLAGDHNTQYF. The whole variable domain, remainder taken from reference TRBV7-9 and TRBJ2-3, is DTGVSQNPRHKITKRGQNVTFRCDPISEHNRLYWYRQTLGQGPEFLTYFQNEAQLEKSRLLSDRFSAERPKGSFSTLEIQRTEQGDSAMYLCASSLAGDHNTQYFGPGTRLTVL.

The J gene is TRBJ2-2, the V gene TRBV15. CDR1 and CDR2 from the germline V gene are LNHNV and YYDKDF (reference sequence). CDR3 length: 15 amino acids. The CDR3 spells CATSLSRIPTGELFF.

This chain uses TRBV18 with TRBJ1-5; TCRdb lists TRBD1, though no DNA is available to test this call. Per the germline V gene, CDR1 is KGHSH and CDR2 is LQKENI. The CDR3 consists of 16 residues. The CDR3 sequence is CASSPPTWTGRQPQHF.

The gene calls are TRBV5-1 and TRBJ2-2; the D gene TCRdb calls, TRBD1, cannot be checked with no DNA. CDR1 is SGHRS, CDR2 YFSETQ, per germline. The CDR3 is 15 amino acids. CDR3 amino acids: CASSLRQGATGELFF. Using reference TRBV5-1 and TRBJ2-2 for the parts outside the CDR3, the full variable domain is KAGVTQTPRYLIKTRGQQVTLSCSPISGHRSVSWYQQTPGQGLQFLFEYFSETQRNKGNFPGRFSGRQFSNSRSEMNVSTLELGDSALYLCASSLRQGATGELFFGEGSRLTVL.

The CDR3 loop reads CASSDLLRGDRTSGTTDTQYF. This chain joins TRBV25-1 and TRBJ2-3; TCRdb outputs TRBD2, but without DNA this stays unchecked. Germline CDR1 is MGHDK and CDR2 is SYGVNS. This CDR3 has 21 amino acids. Full variable domain (missing parts from reference TRBV25-1 and TRBJ2-3): EADIYQTPRYLVIGTGKKITLECSQTMGHDKMYWYQQDPGMELHLIHYSYGVNSTEKGDLSSESTVSRIRTEHFPLTLESARPSHTSQYLCASSDLLRGDRTSGTTDTQYFGPGTRLTVL.

The chain links TRBV6-2 or TRBV6-3 to TRBJ2-5. Germline CDR1 is MNHEY and CDR2 is SVGEGT. The CDR3 loop spans 13 amino acids. The CDR3 sequence: CASAYGRQETQYF.

The chain recombines TRBV5-1 with TRBJ2-2; TCRdb indicates TRBD1, and absent DNA this call remains unverified. From germline, CDR1 is SGHRS and CDR2 YFSETQ. This CDR3 has 16 amino acids. CDR3 region: CASSLVAGTSTGELFF.

This chain joins TRBV19 and TRBJ1-2; absent DNA, TCRdb's TRBD1 call cannot be checked. Germline-derived CDR1 and CDR2 are LNHDA and SQIVND (reference sequence). The CDR3 sequence is 14 residues long. CDR3 amino acids: CASRVWAGWNGYTF.

The CDR3 reads CSAYGERNYGYTF. J is TRBJ1-2 and V is TRBV20-1. Germline CDR1 reads DFQATT; CDR2 reads SNEGSKA (reference sequence). The CDR3 runs 13 residues.

The V call is TRBV11-1, the J call TRBJ1-4. The CDR3 loop spans 18 amino acids. Germline lookup yields CDR1 SGHAT and CDR2 FQDESV (reference sequence). The CDR3 loop is CASSSRLARTQGGEKLFF.

The chain is built from TRBV25-1 and TRBJ2-5. Germline lookup yields CDR1 MGHDK and CDR2 SYGVNS. The CDR3 is made up of 15 amino acids. This chain's CDR3 is CASSESYRRRETQYF.

V gene TRBV3-1 combines with J gene TRBJ2-5; the TRBD2 assignment by TCRdb is unverifiable without DNA. Germline CDR1 LGHDT, CDR2 YNNKEL (reference sequence). This CDR3 contains 15 residues. The CDR3 reads CASSRRGTEVKTQYF.

This chain connects TRBV7-9 to TRBJ2-2; the D call from TCRdb, TRBD1, cannot be confirmed without DNA. In germline, CDR1 is SEHNR, CDR2 FQNEAQ (reference sequence). CDR3 size: 15 residues. Here the CDR3 reads CASVLQGGNTGELFF.

The chain uses TRBV19 and TRBJ2-7; TCRdb lists TRBD2, though no DNA is available to test this call. The CDR3 extends over 16 amino acids. In germline, CDR1 is LNHDA, CDR2 SQIVND (reference sequence). The CDR3 sequence: CASSRTLGSSPYEQYF.

The rearrangement uses TRBV20-1 and TRBJ2-1; the TCRdb D gene call, TRBD2, has no DNA to confirm it. CDR3 size: 16 residues. Per the germline V gene, CDR1 is DFQATT and CDR2 is SNEGSKA (reference sequence). CDR3 protein: CSASASGKTFYNEQFF.

CDR3 sequence: CASSGQGMNQPQHF. The V call is TRBV18, the J call TRBJ1-5; the TCRdb D gene call, TRBD1, has no DNA to confirm it. The CDR3 loop spans 14 amino acids. Germline lookup yields CDR1 KGHSH and CDR2 LQKENI.

This rearrangement joins TRBV6-5 to TRBJ1-1. Germline V gene data show CDR1 as MNHEY and CDR2 as SVGAGI. This CDR3 is built from 18 residues. The chain's CDR3 is CASSYGAMGRSPNTEAFF.

CDR3 sequence reads: CASSDQGGITEQYF. J is TRBJ2-7 and V is TRBV2; the TRBD1 assignment by TCRdb is unverifiable without DNA. Germline loops: CDR1 SNHLY, CDR2 FYNNEI. The CDR3 totals 14 residues.